This entry concerns a single T cell receptor (beta chain). Clones were read by immunoSEQ multiplex PCR, and TCRdb kept only the in-frame ones, dropping some. The sample records 20,000 to 25,000 clones, approximately 86% being singletons. The entry originates in a study of T cell changes during pregnancy in multiple sclerosis. CDR1 and CDR2 (germline): SGHAT, FQNNGV. The CDR3 runs to 14 residues. V lost 4 bases to trimming and J lost 7 bases; unmatched junction nucleotides: 6. Sample: CD8+ T cells from peripheral blood mononuclear cells, taken in the first trimester of pregnancy. The receptor was isolated from a female donor in good health, enrolled as a control in a pregnancy study. The chain links TRBV11-2 to TRBJ2-7, with TRBD2 matching over 11 bases. The CDR3: CASSSLAGGREQYF. The CDR3 nucleotides read TGTGCCAGCAGCTCATTAGCGGGGGGGCGTGAGCAGTACTTC. Full variable domain (outside the CDR3, taken from reference TRBV11-2 and TRBJ2-7): EAGVAQSPRYKIIEKRQSVAFWCNPISGHATLYWYQQILGQGPKLLIQFQNNGVVDDSQLPKDRFSAERLKGVDSTLKIQPAKLEDSAVYLCASSSLAGGREQYFGPGTRLTVT.